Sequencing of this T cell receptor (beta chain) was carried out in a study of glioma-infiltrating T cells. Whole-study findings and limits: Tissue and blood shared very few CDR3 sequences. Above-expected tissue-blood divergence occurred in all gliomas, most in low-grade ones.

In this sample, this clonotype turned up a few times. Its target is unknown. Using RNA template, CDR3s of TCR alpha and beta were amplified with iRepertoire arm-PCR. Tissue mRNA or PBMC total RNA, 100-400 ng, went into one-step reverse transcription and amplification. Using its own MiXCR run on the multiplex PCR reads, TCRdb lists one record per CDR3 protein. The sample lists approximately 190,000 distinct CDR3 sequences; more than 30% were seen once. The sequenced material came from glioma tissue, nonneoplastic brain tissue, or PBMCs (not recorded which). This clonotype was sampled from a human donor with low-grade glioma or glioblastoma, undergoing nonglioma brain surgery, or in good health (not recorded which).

This CDR3 reads CASSPGTGSWYEQYF. CDR3 nucleotide sequence: TGCGCCAGCAGCCCCGGGACAGGTAGCTGGTACGAGCAGTACTTC. The gene calls are TRBV4-1 and TRBJ2-7; 8 nucleotides agree with TRBD1. The J segment lost 4 bases and the V segment lost 4 bases, leaving 9 bases of the junction unmatched. Germline V gene data show CDR1 as MGHRA and CDR2 as YSYEKL. This CDR3 has 15 residues.